A single count supports the clone carrying this TCR beta chain. The antigen remains unidentified. This CDR3 has 16 residues. The germline V and J ends were trimmed by 0 bases and 0 bases, with 10 bases remaining between them. The germline V gene encodes CDR1 LGHNA and CDR2 YNFKEQ. TCRdb's copy holds only in-frame clones and misses some; the assay was immunoSEQ multiplex PCR. The data show 2 million to 2.5 million clones, roughly 95% seen once. This sample stems from a study of shared clonotypes between healthy human individuals. Overall study findings and caveats: Naive subsets usually exceeded memory subsets in estimated richness.

Sequenced material: naive CD4+ T cells sorted from blood. Subset reported: CD45RA+ positively selected. The V call is TRBV4-2, the J call TRBJ2-3; D ambiguous. This clonotype originated in a young man in good health. The CDR3 loop reads CASSQDTPSSTDTQYF. The CDR3 coding sequence is TGTGCCAGCAGCCAAGATACGCCATCTAGCACAGATACGCAGTATTTT.